A single sample is the source of the 8 T cell receptor beta chains below, sequenced in a study of technical replicates of blood from several donors. Repertoires were generated with immunoSEQ multiplex PCR, while TCRdb's copy carries only in-frame clones and drops some. This repertoire shows 70,000 to 85,000 clones, 95% to 98% found once; its top ten account for less than 0.2%. What was sequenced was T cells isolated from PBMCs. Source of these receptors: a human donor in good health.

The chain couples TRBV5-6 to TRBJ2-1; 9 bases fit TRBD2. The CDR3 contains 16 residues. Per the germline V gene, CDR1 is SGHDT and CDR2 is YYEEEE. V was pared by 2 bases and J by 3 bases, with 6 bases of the junction left unmatched. CDR3 amino acids: CASSFGIAGDYNEQFF. The CDR3 DNA follows: TGTGCCAGCAGCTTCGGCATAGCGGGAGACTACAATGAGCAGTTCTTC.

The chain recombines TRBV11-2 with TRBJ1-1; 7 nucleotides agree with TRBD1. Germline trimming cut 1 base from V and 6 bases from J; bases unmatched to any gene: 2. The V gene's germline CDR1 is SGHAT and CDR2 FQNNGV. This CDR3 is 13 amino acids long. The CDR3 DNA reads as TGTGCCAGCAGCTTAGTGGGGACAGCTGAAGCTTTCTTT. Translation gives CASSLVGTAEAFF.

The chain combines TRBV7-3 with TRBJ2-3; 8 bases fit TRBD1. Germline values: CDR1 SGHTA, CDR2 FQGTGA. The CDR3 has 15 residues. J gave up 3 bases and V 5 bases, and 7 bases lay outside the gene matches. As DNA, the CDR3 is TGTGCCAGCAGCCCCTGGACAGGGAAGACAGATACGCAGTATTTT. Translation gives CASSPWTGKTDTQYF.

The V gene is TRBV6-5, the J gene TRBJ1-2; D is ambiguous. This CDR3 region has 14 residues. V shed 5 bases and J shed 0 bases, with 10 bases lying between them. The germline V gene encodes CDR1 MNHEY and CDR2 SVGAGI. CDR3 nucleotides: TGTGCCAGCAGTCGAACACAATCTAACTATGGCTACACCTTC. Its protein product is CASSRTQSNYGYTF.

This clone is a singleton in its sample. This chain uses TRBV7-9 with TRBJ2-7; 8 nucleotides line up with TRBD2. The CDR3 consists of 19 residues. Germline V gene data show CDR1 as SEHNR and CDR2 as FQNEAQ (reference sequence). V was pared by 3 bases and J by 2 bases, with 18 bases of the junction left unmatched. DNA for the CDR3: TGTGCCAGCAGCTTTCCGCGTGGGGGCAGCGGGAGAAAAACCTACGAGCAGTACTTC. Translation: CASSFPRGGSGRKTYEQYF.

The chain links TRBV15 to TRBJ2-6; no definite D call. The germline V gene encodes CDR1 LNHNV and CDR2 YYDKDF (reference sequence). The CDR3 sequence is 16 residues long. V lost 0 bases and J lost 4, with 10 bases in between. The CDR3 region is CATSRDARSGANVLTF. The CDR3 DNA reads as TGTGCCACCAGCAGAGATGCCCGGTCCGGGGCCAACGTCCTGACTTTC.

V and J are TRBV6-1 and TRBJ1-3; 8 bases map to TRBD1. Germline V gene lookup returns CDR1 MNHNS and CDR2 SASEGT. The CDR3 contains 14 residues. J gave up 4 bases and V 4 bases, and 3 bases lay outside the gene matches. As DNA, the CDR3 is TGTGCCAGCAGTGGGGGGACAGGAGGAAACACCATATATTTT. Translated: CASSGGTGGNTIYF.

The V call is TRBV28, the J call TRBJ2-1; D uncertain. The V and J ends lost 2 bases and 4 bases respectively, with 6 bases between them. The germline V gene has CDR1 MDHEN and CDR2 SYDVKM. The CDR3 totals 13 residues. The DNA for the CDR3 is TGTGCCAGCAGTTTAGGGCCGTACAATGAGCAGTTCTTC. This encodes CASSLGPYNEQFF.